The sequence of this TCR beta chain was determined in a study of blood T cell repertoires in COVID-19. At the level of the study: Samples came from the United States, Italy and Spain, spanning acute and convalescent COVID-19. From T cells, B-cell-depleted T cells, or PBMCs came the material, which was cDNA or gDNA.

As handled by the study authors: Amplification with reference gene primers provided the estimates of nucleated cell counts. Clones were sequenced by immunoSEQ multiplex PCR, and TCRdb holds only the in-frame ones, with some missing. That table furnishes V, J and clone size, whereas the DNA furnished D and trimming. Of 330,000 or so clones detected, 87% appear once; the ten largest clones hold 7.5% to 10%. With 5 bases removed from V and 7 bases from J, the gap between germline ends came to 21 bases. The CDR3 is 16 residues long. Germline CDR1 LNHDA, CDR2 SQIVND (reference sequence). Patients from Seattle were sampled longitudinally, starting during active infection.

The source material was peripheral blood. The V gene is TRBV19, the J gene TRBJ2-1; D is perhaps TRBD2 (6 bases). This receptor was obtained from a man aged 30 to 45 with COVID-19, enrolled during active disease. In DNA form, the CDR3 reads TGTGCCAGTAGTGAACAAGTAGCGGCCGGTCGAAATGAGCAGTTCTTC. It yields the protein CASSEQVAAGRNEQFF. The whole variable domain, remainder taken from reference TRBV19 and TRBJ2-1, is DGGITQSPKYLFRKEGQNVTLSCEQNLNHDAMYWYRQDPGQGLRLIYYSQIVNDFQKGDIAEGYSVSREKKESFPLTVTSAQKNPTAFYLCASSEQVAAGRNEQFFGPGTRLTVL.